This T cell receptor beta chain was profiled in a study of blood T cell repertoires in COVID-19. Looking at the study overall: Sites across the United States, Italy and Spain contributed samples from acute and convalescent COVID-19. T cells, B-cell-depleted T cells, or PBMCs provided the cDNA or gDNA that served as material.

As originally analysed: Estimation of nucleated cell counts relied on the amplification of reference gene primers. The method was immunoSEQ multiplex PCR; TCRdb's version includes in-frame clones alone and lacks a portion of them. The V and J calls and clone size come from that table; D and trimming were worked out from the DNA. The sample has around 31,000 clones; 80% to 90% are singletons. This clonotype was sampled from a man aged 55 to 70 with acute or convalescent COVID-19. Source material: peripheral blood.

CDR3 protein: CASSQGRQGYNEQFF. The CDR3 coding sequence is TGTGCCAGCAGCCAAGGGCGACAGGGCTACAATGAGCAGTTCTTC. V is TRBV3-1 (or the pseudogene TRBV3-2) and J is TRBJ2-1; TRBD1 aligns across 7 bases. Germline V gene sequence: CDR1 LGHDT, CDR2 YNNKEL (reference sequence). The CDR3 is 15 amino acids. J was trimmed by 3 bases and V by 1 base; bases with no gene match: 3.